This T cell receptor (beta chain) was captured in a study of OX40 agonist ivuxolimab in advanced cancers. Across the whole study: Each patient was given ivuxolimab into a vein every 2 weeks, at 0.01 to 10 mg/kg. Antecedent anti-PD-1, anti-PD-L1 or anti-CTLA-4 therapy was permissible, with about 40% having received some. One hepatocellular carcinoma and a couple of cutaneous melanoma patients partially responded.

TCRdb keeps only in-frame clones here, not all; method: immunoSEQ multiplex PCR. The data show tens of thousands of clones, 85% to 90% seen once. V dropped 4 bases and J dropped 1 base, with 25 bases sitting between them. CDR1 is GTSNPN, CDR2 SVGIG, per germline (reference sequence). The CDR3 length is 18 residues. This TCR came from an adult with an advanced solid tumor such as melanoma, head and neck, liver or kidney cancer. The gene calls are TRBV30 and TRBJ1-1, with D possibly being TRBD1 (6 bases). This specimen consisted of CD4+ or CD8+ T cells sorted from blood, obtained in a trial of the OX40 agonist ivuxolimab. This CDR3 reads CAWTPHVGRGLRNTEAFF. As DNA, the CDR3 is TGTGCCTGGACCCCCCATGTTGGCAGGGGTTTGCGGAACACTGAAGCTTTCTTT.